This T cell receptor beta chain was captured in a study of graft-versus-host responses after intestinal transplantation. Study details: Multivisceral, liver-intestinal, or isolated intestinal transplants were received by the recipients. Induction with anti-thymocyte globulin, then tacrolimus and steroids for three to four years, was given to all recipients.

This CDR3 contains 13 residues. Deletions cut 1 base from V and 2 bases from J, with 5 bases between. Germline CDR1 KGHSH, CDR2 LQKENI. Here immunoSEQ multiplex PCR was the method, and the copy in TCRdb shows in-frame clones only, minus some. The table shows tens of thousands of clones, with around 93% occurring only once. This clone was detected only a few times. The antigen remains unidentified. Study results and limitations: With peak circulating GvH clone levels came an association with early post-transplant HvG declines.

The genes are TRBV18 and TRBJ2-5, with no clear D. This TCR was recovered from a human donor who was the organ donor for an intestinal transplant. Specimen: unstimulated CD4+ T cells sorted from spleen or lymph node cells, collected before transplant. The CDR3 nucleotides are TGTGCCAGCTCACCACGGGGTCAAGAGACCCAGTACTTC. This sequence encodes CASSPRGQETQYF.